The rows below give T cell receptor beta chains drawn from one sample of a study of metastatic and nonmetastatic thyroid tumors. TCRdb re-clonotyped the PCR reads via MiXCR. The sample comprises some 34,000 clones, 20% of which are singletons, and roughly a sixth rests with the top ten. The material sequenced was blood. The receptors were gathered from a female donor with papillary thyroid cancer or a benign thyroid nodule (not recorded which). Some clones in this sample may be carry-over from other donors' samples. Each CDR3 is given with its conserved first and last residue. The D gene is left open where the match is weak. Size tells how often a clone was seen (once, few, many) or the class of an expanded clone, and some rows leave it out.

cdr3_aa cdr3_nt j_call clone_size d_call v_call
CASSPGLAGENEQFF TGTGCCAGCAGCCCCGGACTAGCGGGAGAAAATGAACAGTTCTTC TRBJ2-1 - TRBD2 TRBV11-2
CGWRTPGLAQITQYF TGCGGCTGGAGGACCCCGGGACTCGCCCAGATCACGCAGTATTTT TRBJ2-3 many - TRBV20-1
CSACPPTSTDTQYF TGCAGTGCCTGCCCCCCGACTAGTACAGATACGCAGTATTTT TRBJ2-3 - - TRBV20-1
CASSPLLKDTQYF TGTGCCAGCAGTCCCCTCCTTAAAGATACGCAGTATTTT TRBJ2-3 many - TRBV12-3/TRBV12-4
CSAPTWDTQYF TGCAGTGCACCCACGTGGGATACGCAATATTTT TRBJ2-3 - - TRBV20-1
CASVAEAASYEQYF TGTGCCAGCGTTGCTGAAGCTGCCTCCTACGAGCAGTACTTC TRBJ2-7 many - TRBV7-9
CASSQTSGIQETQYF TGTGCCAGCAGTCAGACTAGCGGGATCCAAGAGACCCAGTACTTC TRBJ2-5 many TRBD2 TRBV5-8
CASSLRIVLNTEAFF TGTGCCAGCAGTCTGCGTATTGTATTGAACACTGAAGCTTTCTTT TRBJ1-1 - - TRBV28
CASTMVQGNEKLFF TGTGCCAGCACTATGGTGCAGGGTAATGAAAAACTGTTTTTT TRBJ1-4 many - TRBV6-2/TRBV6-3
CATSGIRAGELFF TGTGCCACCAGTGGTATACGGGCCGGGGAGCTGTTTTTT TRBJ2-2 many - TRBV24-1
CASSLGGGRSTDTQYF TGTGCCAGCAGCCTGGGCGGGGGACGCAGCACAGATACGCAGTATTTT TRBJ2-3 many TRBD2 TRBV5-6
CASSGLAGVYEQYF TGTGCCAGTTCGGGGCTAGCGGGAGTATACGAGCAGTACTTC TRBJ2-7 medium-sized TRBD2 TRBV28
CSVGPSGRKETQYF TGCAGCGTGGGGCCTAGCGGGCGGAAAGAGACACAGTACTTC TRBJ2-5 - TRBD2 TRBV29-1
CSARRAGGQPQHF TGCAGTGCTAGACGGGCGGGGGGCCAGCCCCAGCATTTT TRBJ1-5 - - TRBV20-1
CASRGNTEAFF TGTGCCAGCAGAGGGAACACTGAAGCTTTCTTT TRBJ1-1 large - TRBV6-1
CASSESPGWDGYTF TGTGCCAGCAGTGAATCGCCAGGGTGGGATGGCTACACCTTC TRBJ1-2 many - TRBV25-1
CASSLEVAGPDTQYF TGCGCCAGCAGCTTGGAGGTGGCAGGCCCAGATACGCAGTATTTT TRBJ2-3 many - TRBV5-1
CSARTMGGSYEQYF TGCAGTGCTAGAACCATGGGCGGATCCTACGAGCAGTACTTC TRBJ2-7 - - TRBV20-1
CASSVQETQYF TGCGCCAGCAGCGTACAAGAGACCCAGTACTTC TRBJ2-5 many - TRBV5-1
CASSPSAASGPGTQYF TGTGCCAGCAGCCCCTCCGCGGCTAGCGGTCCTGGTACGCAGTATTTT TRBJ2-3 many TRBD2 TRBV2
CASSSTGPQHF TGTGCCAGCTCCTCGACCGGACCCCAGCATTTT TRBJ1-5 many - TRBV18
CASSIFLGSGLTEAFF TGCGCCAGCAGCATCTTCCTGGGCAGTGGATTAACTGAAGCTTTCTTT TRBJ1-1 many - TRBV5-1
CASSQLAGSPEQYF TGTGCCAGCAGCCAGCTAGCGGGGAGCCCCGAGCAGTACTTC TRBJ2-7 many TRBD2 TRBV3-1
CASSLERDTQYF TGTGCCAGCAGCCTTGAGCGGGATACGCAGTATTTT TRBJ2-3 many - TRBV12-3/TRBV12-4
CSARTASGNSPLHF TGCAGTGCTAGAACCGCCTCCGGGAATTCACCCCTCCACTTT TRBJ1-6 many - TRBV20-1
CASSSGDSRNYEQYF TGTGCCAGTAGTTCCGGGGACAGCCGAAACTACGAGCAGTACTTC TRBJ2-7 few TRBD1 TRBV19
CASSLLGGQNQPQHF TGTGCCAGCAGTTTACTGGGGGGACAGAATCAGCCCCAGCATTTT TRBJ1-5 - TRBD1 TRBV27
CASSSTSNQPQHF TGTGCCAGCAGTTCAACTAGCAATCAGCCCCAGCATTTT TRBJ1-5 few - TRBV28
CASSVELGQNYGYTF TGTGCCAGCAGCGTAGAGTTGGGACAAAACTATGGCTACACCTTC TRBJ1-2 many - TRBV9
CSVGTGYAGELFF TGCAGCGTCGGGACAGGGTACGCCGGGGAGCTGTTTTTT TRBJ2-2 many TRBD1 TRBV29-1
CASSAPREGGEFF TGTGCCAGCAGCGCGCCGCGAGAGGGGGGGGAGTTCTTC TRBJ2-1 many - TRBV11-3
CASSPSAGLGYGYTF TGTGCCAGCTCACCATCGGCAGGACTCGGCTATGGCTACACCTTC TRBJ1-2 many - TRBV18
CASNDGLGYYEQYF TGTGCCAGCAACGATGGACTCGGTTACTACGAGCAGTACTTC TRBJ2-7 few - TRBV2
CASSSGETQYF TGTGCCAGCAGCTCAGGAGAGACCCAGTACTTC TRBJ2-5 many - TRBV7-9
CASRRQVNTEAFF TGTGCCAGCAGGAGACAGGTGAACACTGAAGCTTTCTTT TRBJ1-1 - - TRBV6-2/TRBV6-3
CSARDGRQPNYGYTF TGCAGTGCTAGAGATGGGAGACAGCCTAACTATGGCTACACCTTC TRBJ1-2 - - TRBV20-1
CASHGNSPLHF TGTGCCAGCCACGGGAATTCACCCCTCCACTTT TRBJ1-6 - - TRBV19